This TCR beta chain was identified during a study of T-cell memory formation after mild COVID-19. After removal of 6 bases from V and 0 bases from J, the junction contained 7 bases not matched to a gene. The V gene's germline CDR1 is LNHDA and CDR2 SQIVND (reference sequence). This CDR3 is built from 17 residues. Each CDR3 protein is one row after TCRdb ran MiXCR on the 5' RACE reads. The sample lists about half a million distinct CDR3 sequences, roughly 18% seen once, with roughly an eighth in the top ten. The clonotype originates from an adult woman who had mild COVID-19 (a few samples of this study predate the infection). Cell type and time point are not known. The sample consisted of PBMCs or a T cell subset sorted from them (not recorded which). V gene TRBV19 combines with J gene TRBJ2-6, with TRBD1 matching 8 bases. The CDR3 spells CASRPGQGISGANVLTF. The CDR3 nucleotides are TGTGCCAGTAGGCCAGGACAGGGCATCTCTGGGGCCAACGTCCTGACTTTC.